The present TCR beta chain was sequenced within a study of blood T cell repertoires in COVID-19. Study-level background: The samples span acute and convalescent COVID-19 from the United States, Italy and Spain. The analysed material was cDNA or gDNA that came from T cells, B-cell-depleted T cells, or PBMCs.

The CDR3 covers 14 residues. V gave up 4 bases and J gave up 10 bases, with 18 bases separating them. From germline, CDR1 is SGHNT and CDR2 YYREEE (reference sequence). Using immunoSEQ multiplex PCR, the repertoire was profiled, and TCRdb retains in-frame clones only, with some absent. Among under 200,000 clones listed, approximately 90% were seen once. The receptor was derived from a man aged 18 to 30 with acute or convalescent COVID-19. V and J are TRBV5-4 and TRBJ2-1; D perhaps matches TRBD2 (6 bases). Sequenced input: peripheral blood. CDR3 in DNA: TGTGCCAGCAGCCAGAAGCGGGCCACCGAAGAGCAGTTCTTC. Protein sequence: CASSQKRATEEQFF. Combining the CDR3 with reference TRBV5-4 and TRBJ2-1 gives the whole variable domain ETGVTQSPTHLIKTRGQQVTLRCSSQSGHNTVSWYQQALGQGPQFIFQYYREEENGRGNFPPRFSGLQFPNYSSELNVNALELDDSALYLCASSQKRATEEQFFGPGTRLTVL.